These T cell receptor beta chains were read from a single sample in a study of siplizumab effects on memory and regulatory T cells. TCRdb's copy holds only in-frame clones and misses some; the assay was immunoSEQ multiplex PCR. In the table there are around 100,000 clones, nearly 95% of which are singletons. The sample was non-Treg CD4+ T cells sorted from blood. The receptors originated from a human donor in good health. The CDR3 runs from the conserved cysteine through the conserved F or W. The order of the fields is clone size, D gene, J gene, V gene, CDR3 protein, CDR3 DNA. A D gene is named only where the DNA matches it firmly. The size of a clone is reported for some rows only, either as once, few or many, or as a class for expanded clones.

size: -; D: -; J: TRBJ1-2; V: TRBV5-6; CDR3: CASSLPLTEIYGYTF; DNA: TGTGCCAGCAGCTTGCCCCTTACAGAGATCTATGGCTACACCTTC
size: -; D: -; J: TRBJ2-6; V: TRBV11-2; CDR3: CASSLSFSGANVLTF; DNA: TGTGCCAGCAGCTTGTCATTTTCTGGGGCCAACGTCCTGACTTTC
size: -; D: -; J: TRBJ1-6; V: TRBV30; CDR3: CAWSVGSGSPLHF; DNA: TGTGCCTGGAGTGTAGGGAGCGGGTCACCCCTCCACTTT
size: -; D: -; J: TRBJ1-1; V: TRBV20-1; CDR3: CSASGELAFF; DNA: TGCAGTGCTTCGGGGGAGTTGGCTTTCTTT
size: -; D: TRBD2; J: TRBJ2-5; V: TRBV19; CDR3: CASSTHGLAGAPGETQYF; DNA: TGTGCCAGTAGTACGCACGGACTAGCGGGAGCTCCAGGGGAGACCCAGTACTTC
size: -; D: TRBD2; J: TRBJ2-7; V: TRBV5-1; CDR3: CASSSTSGTSVYEQYF; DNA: TGCGCCAGCAGCTCAACATCCGGGACTAGCGTCTACGAGCAGTACTTC
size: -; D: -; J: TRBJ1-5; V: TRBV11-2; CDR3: CASSLTPDQPQHF; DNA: TGTGCCAGCAGCTTAACGCCGGATCAGCCCCAGCATTTT
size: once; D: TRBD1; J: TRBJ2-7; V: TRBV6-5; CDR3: CASSLDRGSTEQYF; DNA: TGTGCCAGCAGCCTGGACAGGGGTTCTACCGAGCAGTACTTC
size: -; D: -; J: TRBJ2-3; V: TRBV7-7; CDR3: CASRGAGDTQYF; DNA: TGTGCTAGCAGGGGGGCAGGGGATACGCAGTATTTT
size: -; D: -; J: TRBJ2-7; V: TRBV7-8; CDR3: CASSPWGDEQYF; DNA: TGTGCCAGCAGCCCGTGGGGGGACGAGCAGTACTTC
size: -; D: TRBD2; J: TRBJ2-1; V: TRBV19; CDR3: CASTEKAGGPHNEQFF; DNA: TGTGCCAGTACCGAAAAAGCGGGAGGGCCCCACAATGAGCAGTTCTTC
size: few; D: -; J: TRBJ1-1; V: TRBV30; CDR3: CAWQGQANTEAFF; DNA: TGTGCCTGGCAAGGACAAGCGAACACTGAAGCTTTCTTT
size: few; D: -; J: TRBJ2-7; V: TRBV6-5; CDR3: CASSPEGPGQYF; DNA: TGTGCCAGCAGTCCGGAAGGTCCCGGGCAGTACTTC
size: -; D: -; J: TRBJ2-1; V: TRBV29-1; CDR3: CRAGTVNEQFF; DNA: TGCAGGGCGGGGACCGTCAATGAGCAGTTCTTC
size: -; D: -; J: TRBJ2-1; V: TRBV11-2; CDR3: CASSLVRNEQFF; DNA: TGTGCCAGCAGCTTAGTCCGCAATGAGCAGTTCTTC
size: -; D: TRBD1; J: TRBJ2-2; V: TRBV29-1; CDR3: CSAVQGEVTGELFF; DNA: TGCAGCGCAGTACAGGGGGAAGTAACCGGGGAGCTGTTTTTT
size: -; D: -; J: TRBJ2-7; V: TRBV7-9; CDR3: CASSLSYEQYF; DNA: TGTGCCAGCAGCCTTAGCTACGAGCAGTACTTC
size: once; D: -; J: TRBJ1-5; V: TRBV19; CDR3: CASSIGGSNQPQHF; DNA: TGTGCCAGTAGTATTGGGGGGAGCAATCAGCCCCAGCATTTT
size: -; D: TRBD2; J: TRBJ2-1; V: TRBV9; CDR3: CASSVASSGNYNEQFF; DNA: TGTGCCAGCAGCGTAGCTTCTAGCGGGAACTACAATGAGCAGTTCTTC
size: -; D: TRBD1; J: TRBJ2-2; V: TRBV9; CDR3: CASSVAPGTGALGELFF; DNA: TGTGCCAGCAGCGTAGCTCCCGGGACAGGGGCTCTCGGGGAGCTGTTTTTT
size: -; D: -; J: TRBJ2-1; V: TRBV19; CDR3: CASSMTSSRNEQFF; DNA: TGTGCCAGTAGTATGACTAGTAGTAGAAATGAGCAGTTCTTC
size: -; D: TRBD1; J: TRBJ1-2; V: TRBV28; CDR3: CDGTGSSGYTF; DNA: TGTGACGGGACAGGGAGTAGTGGCTACACCTTC
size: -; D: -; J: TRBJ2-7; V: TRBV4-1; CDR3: CASSQEGSGGAYEQYF; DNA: TGCGCCAGCAGCCAAGAAGGTTCAGGTGGGGCCTACGAGCAGTACTTC
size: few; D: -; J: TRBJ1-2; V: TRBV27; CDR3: CASSLTGQGSGGYTF; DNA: TGTGCCAGCAGTTTAACCGGGCAGGGATCGGGTGGCTACACCTTC
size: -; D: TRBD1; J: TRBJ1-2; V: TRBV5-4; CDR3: CASSSLTGGGYGYTF; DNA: TGTGCCAGCAGCTCCTTGACAGGGGGCGGGTATGGCTACACCTTC
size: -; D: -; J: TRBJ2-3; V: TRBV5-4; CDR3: CASSLDPGRTDTQYF; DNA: TGTGCCAGCAGCTTGGACCCGGGACGGACAGATACGCAGTATTTT
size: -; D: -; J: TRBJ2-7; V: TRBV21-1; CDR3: CASSKSNEQYF; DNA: TGTGCCAGCAGCAAAAGCAACGAGCAGTACTTC
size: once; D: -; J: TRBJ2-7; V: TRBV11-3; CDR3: CASTSARSSYEQYF; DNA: TGTGCCAGCACCAGCGCCAGAAGCTCCTACGAGCAGTACTTC
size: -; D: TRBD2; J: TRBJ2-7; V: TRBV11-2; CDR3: CASSSFPAGTSYEQYF; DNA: TGTGCCAGCAGCTCGTTTCCAGCGGGGACCTCCTACGAGCAGTACTTC
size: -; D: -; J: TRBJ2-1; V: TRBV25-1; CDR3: CASGRGINEQFF; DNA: TGTGCCAGCGGACGAGGGATCAATGAGCAGTTCTTC
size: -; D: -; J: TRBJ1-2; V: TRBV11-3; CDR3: CASLPGTSYGYTF; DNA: TGTGCCAGCCTACCCGGGACATCCTATGGCTACACCTTC
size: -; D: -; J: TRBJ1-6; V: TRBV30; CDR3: CAWSDQGISPLHF; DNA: TGTGCCTGGAGTGACCAGGGGATTTCACCCCTCCACTTT
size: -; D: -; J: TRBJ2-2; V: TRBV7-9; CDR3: CGTGTNTGELFF; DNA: TGTGGGACGGGTACGAACACCGGGGAGCTGTTTTTT
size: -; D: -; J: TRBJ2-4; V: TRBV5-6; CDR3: CASSLSGLAKNIQYF; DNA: TGTGCCAGCAGCTTATCGGGGCTAGCCAAAAACATTCAGTACTTC
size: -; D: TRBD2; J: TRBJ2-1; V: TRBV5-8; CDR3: CASSFVGLAGVIEQFF; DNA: TGTGCCAGCAGTTTTGTGGGCCTAGCGGGAGTAATCGAGCAGTTCTTC
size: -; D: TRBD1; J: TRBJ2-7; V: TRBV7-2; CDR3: CASSWTGEAAYEQYF; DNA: TGTGCCAGCAGCTGGACAGGGGAAGCGGCCTACGAGCAGTACTTC
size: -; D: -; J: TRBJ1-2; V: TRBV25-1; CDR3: CASSERVYYTF; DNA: TGTGCCAGCAGTGAAAGGGTATACTACACCTTC
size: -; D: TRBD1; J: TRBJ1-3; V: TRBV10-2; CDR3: CASSPGTVSGNTIYF; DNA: TGCGCCAGCAGCCCCGGGACAGTCTCTGGAAACACCATATATTTT
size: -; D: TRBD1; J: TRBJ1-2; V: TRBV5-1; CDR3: CASSHRDSNYGYTF; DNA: TGCGCCAGCAGCCACCGGGACAGTAACTATGGCTACACCTTC
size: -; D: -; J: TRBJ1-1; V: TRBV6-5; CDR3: CASSYSVEKTEAFF; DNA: TGTGCCAGCAGTTACTCGGTTGAGAAGACTGAAGCTTTCTTT
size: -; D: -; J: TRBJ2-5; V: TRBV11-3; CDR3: CASSATFQETQYF; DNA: TGTGCCAGCAGCGCGACATTCCAAGAGACCCAGTACTTC
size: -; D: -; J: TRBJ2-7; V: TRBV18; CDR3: CASSPRQHSYEQYF; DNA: TGTGCCAGCTCACCGCGACAGCACTCCTACGAGCAGTACTTC
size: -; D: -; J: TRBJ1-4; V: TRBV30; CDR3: CASLGGAANEKLFF; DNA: TGTGCCTCCCTTGGCGGGGCAGCTAATGAAAAACTGTTTTTT
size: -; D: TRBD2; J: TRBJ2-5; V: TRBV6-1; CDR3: CASKAGGSVTQYF; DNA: TGTGCCAGTAAAGCGGGAGGCTCGGTGACCCAGTACTTC
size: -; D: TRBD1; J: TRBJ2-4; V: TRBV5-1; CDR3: CASSLVGTGGNIQYF; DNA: TGCGCCAGCAGCTTGGTCGGGACAGGGGGAAACATTCAGTACTTC
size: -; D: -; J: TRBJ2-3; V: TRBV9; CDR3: CASSVATGNTDTQYF; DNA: TGTGCCAGCAGCGTAGCTACAGGGAACACAGATACGCAGTATTTT
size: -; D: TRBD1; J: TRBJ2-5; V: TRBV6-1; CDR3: CASGDREKETQYF; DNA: TGTGCCAGCGGGGACAGGGAAAAAGAGACCCAGTACTTC
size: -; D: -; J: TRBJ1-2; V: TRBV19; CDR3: CASNPGDTNYGYTF; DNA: TGTGCCTCCAACCCGGGAGACACTAACTATGGCTACACCTTC
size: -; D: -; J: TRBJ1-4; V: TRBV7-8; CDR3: CASSPLRGTNEKLFF; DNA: TGTGCCAGCAGCCCACTCAGAGGAACTAATGAAAAACTGTTTTTT
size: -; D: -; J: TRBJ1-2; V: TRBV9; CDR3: CASSDRLGKNYGYTF; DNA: TGTGCCAGCAGCGATCGACTCGGGAAGAACTATGGCTACACCTTC
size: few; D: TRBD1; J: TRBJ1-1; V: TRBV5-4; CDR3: CASSPPGQGKSEAFF; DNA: TGTGCCAGCAGCCCCCCTGGACAGGGGAAGTCTGAAGCTTTCTTT
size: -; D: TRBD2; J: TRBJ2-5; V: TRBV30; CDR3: CAWSAGLAGETQYF; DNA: TGTGCCTGGAGTGCTGGACTAGCGGGAGAGACCCAGTACTTC
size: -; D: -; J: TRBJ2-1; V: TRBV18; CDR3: CASSPQGYNEQFF; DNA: TGTGCCAGCTCACCTCAGGGTTACAATGAGCAGTTCTTC
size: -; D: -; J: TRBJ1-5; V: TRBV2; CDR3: CASRARGGERVGQPQHF; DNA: TGTGCCAGCCGGGCTCGCGGGGGTGAAAGGGTGGGTCAGCCCCAGCATTTT
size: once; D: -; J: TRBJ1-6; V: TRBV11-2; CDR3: CASSLSSTAYNSPLHF; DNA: TGTGCCAGCAGCTTAAGCTCTACAGCTTATAATTCACCCCTCCACTTT
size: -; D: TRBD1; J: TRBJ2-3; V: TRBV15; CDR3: CATSPRGRDRRSTDTQYF; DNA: TGTGCCACCAGCCCTCGAGGCCGGGACAGGAGGAGCACAGATACGCAGTATTTT
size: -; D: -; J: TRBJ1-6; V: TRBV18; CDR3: CASSLQGGDSPLHF; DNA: TGTGCCAGCTCGCTACAGGGAGGGGATTCACCCCTCCACTTT
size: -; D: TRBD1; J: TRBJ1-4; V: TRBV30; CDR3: CAWSKQGARDEKLFF; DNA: TGTGCCTGGAGTAAACAGGGGGCGCGGGATGAAAAACTGTTTTTT
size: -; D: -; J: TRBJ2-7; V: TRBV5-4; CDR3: CASSLRTLTFYEQYF; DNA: TGTGCCAGCAGCTTGAGGACGCTTACCTTCTACGAGCAGTACTTC